Listed below are T cell receptor beta chains from one sample, sequenced in a study of tumor-infiltrating lymphocytes in oesophageal squamous cell carcinoma. TCRdb called the PCR reads again in MiXCR, with one record for every CDR3 protein. The sample lists over 13,000 distinct CDR3 sequences, roughly 49% occurring once. Sequencing was performed on esophageal tumor tissue. The receptors originated from a male donor with esophageal squamous cell carcinoma. The CDR3 runs from the conserved cysteine through the conserved F or W. D genes are given only for firm matches. The size entry is marked missing in some rows and otherwise reads once, few, many or a size class.

V	D	J	size	DNA	CDR3
TRBV7-3	NA	TRBJ2-7	NA	TGTGCCAGCAGCTTAGATACGGGTTTCGAGCAGTACTTC	CASSLDTGFEQYF
TRBV7-2	TRBD2	TRBJ2-5	once	TGTGCCAGCAGCCAGACTAGCGAGGAGACCCAGTACTTC	CASSQTSEETQYF
TRBV7-8	NA	TRBJ2-7	NA	TGTGCCAGTTCAGGTCTAGCCCCCTACGAGCAGTACTTC	CASSGLAPYEQYF
TRBV6-1	TRBD2	TRBJ2-7	few	TGTGCCAGCAGTGTCGGGACTAGCGTACGCTACGAGCAGTACTTC	CASSVGTSVRYEQYF
TRBV7-2	NA	TRBJ2-5	NA	TGTGCCAGCAGCTTGGGGAGCAGCCAAGAGACCCAGTACTTC	CASSLGSSQETQYF
TRBV7-8	TRBD1	TRBJ2-1	NA	TGTGCCAGCAGCTTGAGGACAGGGGAGTCCTACAATGAGCAGTTCTTC	CASSLRTGESYNEQFF
TRBV7-2	NA	TRBJ2-5	few	TGTGCCAGCAGCGGGTACAGGGAAGAGACCCAGTACTTC	CASSGYREETQYF
TRBV6-6	TRBD2	TRBJ2-1	NA	TGTGCCAGCAGTCGGGACTACACTAACAATGAGCAGTTCTTC	CASSRDYTNNEQFF
TRBV6-6	TRBD1	TRBJ2-3	NA	TGTGCCAGCATCGGACAGGGTTGGGCCACAGATACGCAGTATTTT	CASIGQGWATDTQYF
TRBV11-3	NA	TRBJ2-5	NA	TGTGCCAGCAGTCGCGAGGAAGAGACCCAGTACTTC	CASSREEETQYF
TRBV7-3	NA	TRBJ2-5	NA	TGTGCCAGCAGCTTAAATGCCCAGGGGAGCCAAGAGACCCAGTACTTC	CASSLNAQGSQETQYF
TRBV12-3/TRBV12-4	TRBD2	TRBJ2-1	few	TGTGCCAGCAGTTTGTGGGGGGAGGGTTACAATGAGCAGTTCTTC	CASSLWGEGYNEQFF
TRBV7-8	TRBD2	TRBJ2-2	NA	TGTGCCAGCAGCTTATGGCGGGGGGGCTCCGGGGAGCTGTTTTTT	CASSLWRGGSGELFF
TRBV7-9	NA	TRBJ1-2	many	TGTGCCAGCAGCTCAGGACAGTCTAACTATGGCTACACCTTC	CASSSGQSNYGYTF
TRBV11-2	TRBD2	TRBJ2-5	NA	TGTGCCAGCAGCTTAGTAACCAGCGGGGCGTACGATGAGCAGTACTTC	CASSLVTSGAYDEQYF
TRBV7-9	NA	TRBJ2-1	NA	TGTGCCAGCAGTCCCACCGGTGGGGGAGGAGAGACCCAGTTCTTC	CASSPTGGGGETQFF